Sequencing of this TCR beta chain was carried out in a study of T-cell memory formation after mild COVID-19. Study as a whole: The study found TCR clusters largely donor specific.

Study results and caveats: Cross-reactive memory appears to have joined, as suggested by some responding clones showing up in pre-infection memory. The CD4+ clones that contracted clustered mainly within CM and EM, and the CD8+ clones concentrated in EMRA. Second-wave clones peaking on day 37 lacked confirmed SARS-CoV-2 specificity.

Concerning this clonotype: Its specificity is not known.

TCRdb re-analysed the 5' RACE reads in MiXCR, keeping a single row per CDR3 protein. The sample holds around 510,000 distinct CDR3 sequences, 20% to 25% seen once. V was pared by 4 bases and J by 0 bases, with 13 bases between. Germline V gene sequence: CDR1 KGHDR, CDR2 SFDVKD. This CDR3 is built from 16 residues. The clonotype originates from an adult woman who had mild COVID-19 (a few samples of this study predate the infection). Cell type and time point are not known. V is TRBV24-1 and J is TRBJ2-3; a possible D gene is TRBD1 (6 bases). The sample consisted of PBMCs or a T cell subset sorted from them (not recorded which). CDR3 nucleotide sequence: TGTGCCACCAGTGACCGTACAGGGCCCAGCACAGATACGCAGTATTTT. Its protein product is CATSDRTGPSTDTQYF.